This T cell receptor (beta chain) was observed in a study of human thymus T cells. Trimming took 8 bases from V and 0 from J, leaving 8 bases between them. This CDR3 contains 13 residues. Germline CDR1 reads SGHDN; CDR2 reads FVKESK. Libraries were prepared by immunoSEQ multiplex PCR; TCRdb keeps only in-frame clonotypes and omits some of them. The sample has around 45,000 clones, about 95% seen once. V usage is TRBV14 and J usage is TRBJ1-3, with D possibly matching TRBD1 (5 bases). The sequence was collected from a girl under two years old with a congenital heart defect but otherwise immunologically healthy. Sample: blood. Here the CDR3 DNA reads TGTGCCAGCCGACAGAGCTCTGGAAACACCATATATTTT. Protein: CASRQSSGNTIYF.